The 10 T cell receptor beta chains presented below share a single source sample, sequenced in a study of Ad26.COV2.S vaccination and SARS-CoV-2 variants. Profiled with immunoSEQ multiplex PCR; TCRdb holds only in-frame clones, not every one. Among thousands of clones listed, less than 90% were seen once. Source: peripheral blood, taken after recovery from COVID-19. The receptors derive from a human donor who had recovered from COVID-19.

This clone was detected only once. CDR3 protein: CASSFERGVLDTQYF. CDR3 nucleotide sequence: TGCGCCAGCAGCTTTGAGCGGGGGGTCTTGGATACGCAGTATTTT. The chain is built from TRBV5-1 and TRBJ2-3; 9 bases agree with TRBD2. CDR3 length equals 15 residues. CDR1 is SGHRS, CDR2 YFSETQ, per germline. The ends lost 2 bases at V and 6 bases at J; junction bases unmatched: 7.

V usage is TRBV29-1 and J usage is TRBJ2-7; 7 bases agree with TRBD2. After removal of 3 bases from V and 3 bases from J, the junction contained 2 bases not matched to a gene. This CDR3 is built from 12 residues. Germline loops: CDR1 SQVTM, CDR2 ANQGSEA. This CDR3 is CSVEGEGYEQYF. CDR3 DNA: TGCAGCGTTGAGGGGGAGGGCTACGAGCAGTACTTC.

The genes are TRBV18 and TRBJ1-1; a weak D match, TRBD1 (6 bases). This CDR3 has 16 residues. Between the trimmed V and J ends, which lost 2 bases and 1 base, there was a span of 14 bases. Germline values: CDR1 KGHSH, CDR2 LQKENI. CDR3: CASSPGAGTRNTEAFF. DNA of the CDR3: TGTGCCAGCTCACCAGGGGCCGGGACAAGGAACACTGAAGCTTTCTTT.

The rearrangement joins TRBV19 to TRBJ1-2, with 10 bases aligning to TRBD1. The V and J ends lost 5 bases and 3 bases, in that order; junction bases with no gene match: 3. Germline V CDR1 and CDR2: LNHDA, SQIVND (reference sequence). This CDR3 spans 14 amino acids. The CDR3 loop reads CASSDRGQHYGYTF. The CDR3 DNA is TGTGCCAGTAGTGACAGGGGGCAACACTATGGCTACACCTTC. The full variable domain, its missing parts supplied by reference TRBV19 and TRBJ1-2, is DGGITQSPKYLFRKEGQNVTLSCEQNLNHDAMYWYRQDPGQGLRLIYYSQIVNDFQKGDIAEGYSVSREKKESFPLTVTSAQKNPTAFYLCASSDRGQHYGYTFGSGTRLTVV.

This chain joins TRBV19 and TRBJ1-1; D possibly corresponds to TRBD1 (5 bases). Germline assignment: CDR1 LNHDA and CDR2 SQIVND (reference sequence). The CDR3 spans 15 residues. The ends were cut back, 10 bases at V and 1 base at J, with 19 bases in the middle. As DNA, the CDR3 is TGTGCCATCCGGACCCGGACGGGGGAGAACACTGAAGCTTTCTTT. Its translation is CAIRTRTGENTEAFF.

The J gene is TRBJ2-7, the V gene TRBV5-8; D not certain. Germline CDR1 SGHTS, CDR2 YDEGEE. The V end lost 3 bases, the J end lost 7 bases, and 17 bases lay between the germline ends. The CDR3 is 14 amino acids. CDR3 DNA: TGTGCCAGCAGCTATGAGGTCGGAGTTGGGGAGCAGTACTTC. It specifies CASSYEVGVGEQYF.

V usage is TRBV10-3 and J usage is TRBJ1-3; D ambiguous. CDR1 is ENHRY and CDR2 is SYGVKD in the germline V gene. V gave up 2 bases and J gave up 2 bases, with 7 bases separating them. The CDR3 is made up of 14 amino acids. The CDR3 reads CAISEGMAGNTIYF. For the CDR3, the DNA is TGTGCCATCAGTGAGGGGATGGCTGGAAACACCATATATTTT.

The rearrangement links TRBV4-3 to TRBJ2-3; 7 positions agree with TRBD1. The germline V gene encodes CDR1 LGHNA and CDR2 YSLEER. This CDR3 contains 16 residues. With V trimmed by 4 bases and J by 6 bases, 13 bases remained unmatched. CDR3 amino acids: CASSLETGPRRDTQYF. Written as DNA, the CDR3 is TGCGCCAGCAGCCTAGAGACAGGGCCTAGGAGGGATACGCAGTATTTT.

Only one count was recorded for this clone. The chain links TRBV15 to TRBJ1-3; 7 bases agree with TRBD1. The CDR3 length is 16 residues. Germline CDR1 LNHNV, CDR2 YYDKDF (reference sequence). V shed 3 bases and J 0 bases; nucleotides not matched to a gene: 5. The chain's CDR3 is CATSRGQIVSGNTIYF. For the CDR3, the DNA is TGTGCCACCAGCAGGGGACAGATAGTCTCTGGAAACACCATATATTTT. Full variable domain (rest looked up from reference TRBV15 and TRBJ1-3): DAMVIQNPRYQVTQFGKPVTLSCSQTLNHNVMYWYQQKSSQAPKLLFHYYDKDFNNEADTPDNFQSRRPNTSFCFLDIRSPGLGDTAMYLCATSRGQIVSGNTIYFGEGSWLTVV.

This chain joins TRBV4-2 and TRBJ1-2; no firm D call. CDR1 is LGHNA and CDR2 is YNFKEQ in the germline V gene. Trimming left V 0 bases short and J 4 bases short, with 12 bases between. There are 15 residues in the CDR3. CDR3 residues: CASSQDLGPSYGYTF. The CDR3 DNA sequence: TGTGCCAGCAGCCAAGACTTGGGCCCTAGCTATGGCTACACCTTC.